This entry lists 28 T cell receptor beta chains sequenced from one sample in a study of identical twins. TCRdb used MiXCR to reprocess the 5' RACE reads, holding one entry per CDR3 protein. The data contain 460,000 or so distinct CDR3 sequences, 14% of them seen just once; the ten biggest clones take up roughly 0.56%. The sample also formed part of further work on yellow fever vaccine responses in identical twins.

Sequencing was done on a sample of CD4+ T cells sorted from blood. The receptors here all came from a woman in her late teens or twenties in good health.

This clonotype was detected ten times or more. The genes are TRBV11-1 and TRBJ2-2; TRBD2 matches at 15 bases. There are 18 residues in the CDR3. V lost 5 bases and J lost 2; bases outside the gene matches: 6. Looked up from germline, CDR1 is SGHAT and CDR2 is FQDESV (reference sequence). CDR3 region: CASSVWTSGRVNTGELFF. In DNA, the CDR3 is TGTGCCAGCAGCGTGTGGACTAGCGGGAGGGTAAACACCGGGGAGCTGTTTTTT. The complete variable domain, with remaining parts taken from reference TRBV11-1 and TRBJ2-2, reads EAEVAQSPRYKITEKSQAVAFWCDPISGHATLYWYRQILGQGPELLVQFQDESVVDDSQLPKDRFSAERLKGVDSTLKIQPAELGDSAMYLCASSVWTSGRVNTGELFFGEGSRLTVL.

This clonotype was detected only a few times. The chain has TRBV20-1 and TRBJ2-3; D gene ambiguous. Per germline, CDR1 DFQATT and CDR2 SNEGSKA (reference sequence). V dropped 6 bases and J dropped 0 bases, with 7 bases sitting between them. This CDR3 region has 12 residues. As DNA, the CDR3 is TGCAGTGCCTACGACAGCACAGATACGCAGTATTTT. Residues: CSAYDSTDTQYF.

This clonotype was counted a few times. V is TRBV24-1 and J is TRBJ2-3; D is uncertain. Trimming pared 3 bases from V and 5 bases from J, leaving 11 bases between. This CDR3 is built from 14 residues. Germline values: CDR1 KGHDR, CDR2 SFDVKD. CDR3 sequence reads: CATSDAGREDTQYF. As DNA, the CDR3 is TGTGCCACCAGTGATGCCGGACGCGAAGATACGCAGTATTTT.

This chain connects TRBV29-1 to TRBJ2-3; 7 positions agree with TRBD1. CDR3 length: 14 residues. V lost 4 bases to trimming and J lost 3 bases; unmatched junction nucleotides: 7. The germline CDR1 and CDR2 sequences are SQVTM and ANQGSEA. Here the CDR3 reads CSVVDRVKTDTQYF. CDR3 DNA: TGCAGCGTTGTTGACAGGGTGAAAACAGATACGCAGTATTTT.

V and J are TRBV6-2 or TRBV6-3 and TRBJ1-1; weak D call: TRBD1 (5 bases). Germline assignment: CDR1 MNHEY and CDR2 SVGEGT. Trimming removed 2 bases from V and 1 base from J, with 14 bases in between. This CDR3 spans 16 amino acids. The CDR3 bases are TGTGCCAGCAGTTACGGCACCGGGACGGGGAACACTGAAGCTTTCTTT. Residues: CASSYGTGTGNTEAFF.

Ten or more counts support this clonotype. The rearrangement links TRBV5-1 to TRBJ2-6; no clear D gene. V was clipped by 7 bases and J by 4 bases, with 9 bases between them. The germline V gene has CDR1 SGHRS and CDR2 YFSETQ. This CDR3 has 13 amino acids. The CDR3 nucleotides read TGCGCCAGCGTCCCACCCGGGGCCAACGTCCTGACTTTC. It is translated as CASVPPGANVLTF.

The chain is built from TRBV20-1 and TRBJ2-1; D could derive from TRBD1 or TRBD2 (5 bases each). The CDR3 covers 15 residues. Germline loops: CDR1 DFQATT, CDR2 SNEGSKA (reference sequence). V shed 0 bases and J shed 7 bases, with 16 bases lying between them. The CDR3, as DNA: TGCAGTGCTAGAGATGAGGGGAGAGGTTGGAATGAGCAGTTCTTC. It specifies CSARDEGRGWNEQFF.

This clonotype came up a few times. The chain joins TRBV6-2 or TRBV6-3 to TRBJ1-5; tentative D call: TRBD1 (5 bases). CDR1 and CDR2 (germline): MNHEY, SVGEGT. Trimming shortened V by 2 bases and J by 2 bases, and 13 bases separated the two germline ends. The CDR3 covers 16 residues. CDR3 bases: TGTGCCAGCAGTTACGGGACCAAGGGCGGCAATCAGCCCCAGCATTTT. This codes for CASSYGTKGGNQPQHF.

V gene TRBV20-1 combines with J gene TRBJ2-7; 10 positions agree with TRBD2. The CDR3 totals 14 residues. Per the germline V gene, CDR1 is DFQATT and CDR2 is SNEGSKA (reference sequence). With 0 bases clipped from V and 10 bases from J, the junction kept 9 bases outside the gene matches. CDR3: CSARDLVAGGSQYF. The CDR3 nucleotides read TGCAGTGCTAGAGATTTGGTAGCGGGGGGAAGCCAGTACTTC.

The V call is TRBV15, the J call TRBJ2-1, with a possible D match to TRBD2 (5 bases). There are 13 residues in the CDR3. The germline V gene has CDR1 LNHNV and CDR2 YYDKDF (reference sequence). The V gene lost 0 bases and the J gene lost 12 bases, with 12 bases spanning the gap. The CDR3 coding sequence is TGTGCCACCAGCAGAGAGGGCGGGTCAGTGCAGTTCTTC. This encodes CATSREGGSVQFF. Based on the CDR3 plus reference TRBV15 and TRBJ2-1, the full variable domain is DAMVIQNPRYQVTQFGKPVTLSCSQTLNHNVMYWYQQKSSQAPKLLFHYYDKDFNNEADTPDNFQSRRPNTSFCFLDIRSPGLGDTAMYLCATSREGGSVQFFGPGTRLTVL.

V and J are TRBV19 and TRBJ2-5; D is unclear. The V gene lost 5 bases and the J gene lost 7 bases, with 14 bases spanning the gap. In germline, CDR1 is LNHDA, CDR2 SQIVND (reference sequence). This CDR3 comprises 13 residues. The CDR3 protein is CASSPDVDRTQYF. In nucleotides, the CDR3 is TGTGCCAGTAGTCCGGACGTGGACCGGACCCAGTACTTC. Full variable domain (remainder filled in from reference TRBV19 and TRBJ2-5): DGGITQSPKYLFRKEGQNVTLSCEQNLNHDAMYWYRQDPGQGLRLIYYSQIVNDFQKGDIAEGYSVSREKKESFPLTVTSAQKNPTAFYLCASSPDVDRTQYFGPGTRLLVL.

This clonotype occurred a few times. The chain recombines TRBV3-1 with TRBJ2-3; 8 bases are a match to TRBD1. Looked up from germline, CDR1 is LGHDT and CDR2 is YNNKEL (reference sequence). This CDR3 has 15 amino acids. J lost 4 bases, V lost 1 base, and 4 bases had no gene match. CDR3: CASSQVDRAADTQYF. CDR3 in DNA: TGTGCCAGCAGCCAAGTGGACAGGGCTGCAGATACGCAGTATTTT.

The rearrangement links TRBV3-1 to TRBJ2-7, with D possibly TRBD1 on 6 matching bases. The CDR3 has 16 amino acids. CDR1 is LGHDT and CDR2 is YNNKEL in the germline V gene (reference sequence). V was pared by 4 bases and J by 0 bases, with 16 bases between. The CDR3 region has the DNA TGTGCCAGCAGCCTGCGCAGGACAGCTAACTCCTACGAGCAGTACTTC. Its translation is CASSLRRTANSYEQYF.

This chain links TRBV29-1 with TRBJ1-1, with D unresolved. Germline V gives CDR1 SQVTM, CDR2 ANQGSEA. This CDR3 is built from 11 residues. For the CDR3, the DNA is TGCGGAGTCGCAGGGAACACTGAAGCTTTCTTT. Amino acids: CGVAGNTEAFF. Based on the CDR3 plus reference TRBV29-1 and TRBJ1-1, the full variable domain is SAVISQKPSRDICQRGTSLTIQCQVDSQVTMMFWYRQQPGQSLTLIATANQGSEATYESGFVIDKFPISRPNLTFSTLTVSNMSPEDSSIYLCGVAGNTEAFFGQGTRLTVV.

This clonotype was detected only a few times. This chain connects TRBV7-2 to TRBJ2-7; 8 positions match TRBD2. The CDR3 contains 14 residues. V was pared by 5 bases and J by 7 bases, with 10 bases of the junction left unmatched. Germline CDR1 is SGHTA and CDR2 is FQGNSA. The CDR3 sequence is CASSPGGDLREQYF. DNA of the CDR3: TGTGCCAGCAGCCCCGGGGGGGATCTACGAGAGCAGTACTTC.

To note about this clonotype: No conserved phenylalanine or tryptophan ends this CDR3, so it is likely a read error. The chain's CDR3 is CASSQFSSSGRVGGEQFV. In nucleotides, the CDR3 is TGTGCCAGCAGCCAATTCAGTTCAAGCGGGAGAGTGGGGGGTGAGCAGTTCGTC. J is TRBJ2-1 and V is TRBV3-1; TRBD2 aligns across 8 bases. J gave up 9 bases and V 2 bases, and 18 bases lay outside the gene matches. CDR1 is LGHDT and CDR2 is YNNKEL in the germline V gene (reference sequence). CDR3 length: 18 residues.

The chain joins TRBV27 to TRBJ2-7; TRBD2 agrees at 7 bases. This CDR3 is 13 amino acids long. Per the germline V gene, CDR1 is MNHEY and CDR2 is SMNVEV (reference sequence). Losses at the gene ends were 3 bases for V and 5 bases for J; bases not matched to a gene: 4. The CDR3 sequence: CASSLGGFDEQYF. For the CDR3, the DNA is TGTGCCAGCAGTTTGGGAGGGTTCGACGAGCAGTACTTC.

The chain is built from TRBV4-2 and TRBJ2-1, with a possible D match to TRBD2 (6 bases). Deletions cut 0 bases from V and 1 base from J, with 16 bases between. The CDR3 length is 18 residues. Germline values: CDR1 LGHNA, CDR2 YNFKEQ. The CDR3 here is CASSQDPEGGKSYNEQFF. The CDR3 coding sequence is TGTGCCAGCAGCCAAGATCCTGAGGGCGGGAAATCCTACAATGAGCAGTTCTTC.

The chain uses TRBV7-2 and TRBJ2-1; maybe TRBD2 (5 bases). Trimming stripped 7 bases from V and 12 bases from J, with 22 bases between. The V gene's germline CDR1 is SGHTA and CDR2 FQGNSA. The CDR3 covers 14 residues. The CDR3 nucleotides are TGTGCCAGCACCCCCGGGGTTTCTATTACTGGGCAGTTCTTC. This gives the protein CASTPGVSITGQFF.

The chain uses TRBV20-1 and TRBJ2-7; perhaps TRBD2 as D (6 bases). Trimming took off 3 bases at V and 4 bases at J, with 13 bases between the two ends. CDR1 and CDR2 from the germline V gene are DFQATT and SNEGSKA (reference sequence). The CDR3 loop spans 13 amino acids. In DNA form, the CDR3 reads TGCAGTGCTAGTCGGGACTCTGGTTACGAGCAGTACTTC. This sequence encodes CSASRDSGYEQYF.

This rearrangement joins TRBV3-1 to TRBJ2-5, with 11 bases identical to TRBD2. Trimming removed 6 bases from V and 3 bases from J; junction bases left unmatched: 3. The CDR3 contains 14 residues. CDR1 and CDR2 (germline): LGHDT, YNNKEL (reference sequence). The CDR3 sequence: CASRLAGEKETQYF. As DNA, the CDR3 is TGTGCCAGCAGACTAGCGGGGGAGAAAGAGACCCAGTACTTC.

The chain carries TRBV28 and TRBJ2-2; D gene unclear. Trimming removed 6 bases from V and 5 bases from J, with 7 bases in between. The CDR3 length is 12 residues. Germline values: CDR1 MDHEN, CDR2 SYDVKM. CDR3 nucleotide sequence: TGTGCCAGCAGGGTGGGGACCGGGGAGCTGTTTTTT. Translated: CASRVGTGELFF.

V usage is TRBV5-1 and J usage is TRBJ2-2, with D perhaps being TRBD1 or TRBD2 (5 bases each). Germline V gene data show CDR1 as SGHRS and CDR2 as YFSETQ. The V end was cut by 3 bases, the J end by 2 bases, with 17 bases between. The CDR3 extends over 17 amino acids. This CDR3 reads CASSYSPGTFNTGELFF. CDR3 nucleotide sequence: TGCGCCAGCAGCTATTCCCCCGGGACCTTCAACACCGGGGAGCTGTTTTTT. Filled out from reference TRBV5-1 and TRBJ2-2, the complete variable domain reads KAGVTQTPRYLIKTRGQQVTLSCSPISGHRSVSWYQQTPGQGLQFLFEYFSETQRNKGNFPGRFSGRQFSNSRSEMNVSTLELGDSALYLCASSYSPGTFNTGELFFGEGSRLTVL.

The rearrangement joins TRBV20-1 to TRBJ2-5, with 7 bases identical to TRBD1. The length of the CDR3 is 15 residues. The germline V gene encodes CDR1 DFQATT and CDR2 SNEGSKA (reference sequence). V lost 8 bases to trimming and J lost 5 bases; unmatched junction nucleotides: 17. CDR3 sequence (DNA): TGCAGTTCAGGGGTCAGGGACAGAGGGTGGGAGACCCAGTACTTC. This gives the protein CSSGVRDRGWETQYF.

This chain links TRBV3-1 with TRBJ1-4, with TRBD1 as a possible D gene (5 bases). Trimming removed 0 bases from V and 3 bases from J, with 11 bases in between. There are 16 residues in the CDR3. The germline CDR1 and CDR2 sequences are LGHDT and YNNKEL (reference sequence). CDR3 protein: CASSQDPTVSNEKLFF. The CDR3 bases are TGTGCCAGCAGCCAAGATCCGACAGTTTCTAATGAAAAACTGTTTTTT.

This clonotype showed up many times. A read error may produce the germline difference seen at one junction end. J is TRBJ2-7 and V is TRBV7-7, with D tentatively TRBD1 or TRBD2 (5 bases each). CDR1 SSHAT and CDR2 FNYEAQ come from the germline V gene (reference sequence). The CDR3 is 15 amino acids. The CDR3 DNA reads as TGTGCTAGCAGCTTAGCACCAGGGAGCTCCTACGAGCAGTACTTC. As protein: CASSLAPGSSYEQYF.

This clonotype was counted between two and nine times. This chain joins TRBV18 and TRBJ2-3; possible D gene TRBD1, 5 bases. The V and J ends lost 3 bases and 2 bases respectively, with 9 bases between them. The germline gives CDR1 KGHSH, CDR2 LQKENI. CDR3 length equals 14 residues. CDR3 amino acids: CASSPGRATDTQYF. Here the CDR3 DNA reads TGTGCCAGCTCACCCGGCAGGGCCACAGATACGCAGTATTTT.

Remarks on this clonotype: A much larger clone differs from this one at a single base, so this may be a read error. The rearrangement uses TRBV5-5 and TRBJ2-3; tentatively, D is TRBD1 or TRBD2 (6 bases each). V gave up 1 base and J gave up 8 bases, with 17 bases separating them. CDR1 and CDR2 from the germline V gene are SGHKS and YYEKEE (reference sequence). This CDR3 has 15 residues. The CDR3 sequence: CASSLLGGLGGTQYF. CDR3 DNA: TGTGCCAGCAGCTTGCTTGGGGGGCTTGGAGGTACGCAGTATTTT.